Following are 24 T cell receptor beta chains from one sample sequenced in a study of cytomegalovirus exposure and HLA in healthy donors. Both 60 Vbeta primers and 13 Jbeta primers went into the PCR. The repertoire was sequenced with immunoSEQ multiplex PCR; TCRdb's copy has only in-frame clones and lacks some. Among about 140,000 clones listed, around 78% were seen once. Sequencing used PBMCs. These receptors were obtained from a woman in her late teens or twenties in good health and CMV-seropositive.

This chain uses TRBV6-1 with TRBJ2-5; perhaps TRBD2 as D (5 bases). This CDR3 region has 14 residues. Trimming removed 7 bases from V and 4 bases from J, with 16 bases in between. CDR1 MNHNS and CDR2 SASEGT come from the germline V gene. The CDR3 here is CASTQRTMGETQYF. Written as DNA, the CDR3 is TGTGCCAGCACCCAGCGGACCATGGGAGAGACCCAGTACTTC.

This rearrangement joins TRBV10-3 to TRBJ2-3; 8 bases map to TRBD2. This CDR3 has 15 residues. Germline CDR1 reads ENHRY; CDR2 reads SYGVKD. V trimming: 10 bases; J trimming: 1 base; junction bases outside the gene matches: 10. CDR3 amino acids: CATAPGGAGTDTQYF. CDR3 nucleotide sequence: TGTGCCACCGCGCCCGGGGGGGCTGGCACAGATACGCAGTATTTT.

This chain connects TRBV5-4 to TRBJ1-6; 8 bases fit TRBD1. V was pared by 0 bases and J by 6 bases, with 11 bases of the junction left unmatched. The CDR3 sequence is 18 residues long. Germline CDR1 reads SGHNT; CDR2 reads YYREEE (reference sequence). The CDR3 loop reads CASSLVIPQGDGNSPLHF. The CDR3 DNA is TGTGCCAGCAGCTTGGTGATCCCACAGGGGGACGGTAATTCACCCCTCCACTTT.

V usage is TRBV4-3 and J usage is TRBJ1-2, with D unclear. V was clipped by 2 bases and J by 8 bases, with 12 bases between them. The CDR3 has 13 residues. Per germline, CDR1 LGHNA and CDR2 YSLEER. The CDR3 is CASSQQDTPGYTF. The CDR3 DNA reads as TGCGCCAGCAGCCAACAAGATACTCCGGGCTACACCTTC.

This clone was observed a handful of times. The CDR3 loop reads CASGLVVGATGDTQYF. The CDR3 DNA reads TGTGCTAGTGGTTTGGTAGTAGGGGCCACCGGAGATACGCAGTATTTT. The chain is built from TRBV12-5 and TRBJ2-3; a possible D gene is TRBD1 (5 bases). Germline CDR1 LGHNT, CDR2 FRNRAP. Trimming stripped 0 bases from V and 5 bases from J, with 15 bases between. CDR3 length equals 16 residues.

The rearrangement joins TRBV7-2 to TRBJ1-3; a possible D gene is TRBD1 (5 bases). The CDR3 spans 15 residues. The germline CDR1 and CDR2 sequences are SGHTA and FQGNSA. V was cut by 3 bases and J by 0 bases, with 9 bases left in between. The CDR3 DNA is TGTGCCAGCAGCTTTACAGGATACTCTGGAAACACCATATATTTT. This translates into CASSFTGYSGNTIYF.

The V call is TRBV18, the J call TRBJ1-5; D uncertain. The V end lost 3 bases, the J end lost 4 bases, and 10 bases lay between the germline ends. Germline CDR1 reads KGHSH; CDR2 reads LQKENI. The length of the CDR3 is 14 residues. The CDR3 sequence: CASSPGGINQPQHF. The CDR3 bases are TGTGCCAGCTCACCTGGCGGAATTAATCAGCCCCAGCATTTT.

The rearrangement joins TRBV19 to TRBJ2-7; 7 bases fit TRBD1. This CDR3 region has 16 residues. The V and J ends lost 6 bases and 0 bases, in that order; junction bases with no gene match: 11. The germline V gene encodes CDR1 LNHDA and CDR2 SQIVND (reference sequence). CDR3 sequence: CASRRSHRGDSYEQYF. The CDR3 nucleotides are TGTGCCAGTAGACGTTCCCACAGGGGAGACTCCTACGAGCAGTACTTC.

In its sample, this clone was seen a few times. The chain is built from TRBV5-6 and TRBJ1-1, with D perhaps matching TRBD1 (6 bases). CDR1 and CDR2 from the germline V gene are SGHDT and YYEEEE. The CDR3 is 12 amino acids. Trimming shortened V by 2 bases and J by 11 bases, and 13 bases separated the two germline ends. This chain's CDR3 is CASSFRGQRAFF. The CDR3 DNA sequence: TGTGCCAGCAGCTTTAGGGGACAACGGGCTTTCTTT.

The genes are TRBV11-2 and TRBJ2-7; 11 nucleotides match TRBD1. Germline CDR1 SGHAT, CDR2 FQNNGV. Trimming cost V 5 bases and J 3 bases; bases outside gene matches: 3. CDR3 size: 14 residues. This CDR3 is CASSPGTGGYEQYF. As DNA, the CDR3 is TGTGCCAGCAGCCCGGGGACAGGGGGCTACGAGCAGTACTTC.

V usage is TRBV10-3 and J usage is TRBJ1-2; 7 nucleotides line up with TRBD1. J lost 0 bases, V lost 4 bases, and 5 bases had no gene match. Germline V CDR1 and CDR2: ENHRY, SYGVKD. The CDR3 sequence is 15 residues long. The DNA of the CDR3 is TGTGCCATCAGTGGGGACAGAACTCCTAACTATGGCTACACCTTC. It yields the protein CAISGDRTPNYGYTF.

This clone was seen once. The chain carries TRBV5-4 and TRBJ1-1; 7 nucleotides line up with TRBD1. This CDR3 comprises 14 residues. The trim removed 0 bases at V and 7 bases at J, leaving 6 bases unmatched. Germline loops: CDR1 SGHNT, CDR2 YYREEE (reference sequence). As DNA, the CDR3 is TGTGCCAGCAGCTTGGACAGGGGAGGTGGTGAAGCTTTCTTT. This gives the protein CASSLDRGGGEAFF.

The rearrangement uses TRBV6-4 and TRBJ2-1, with a tentative D call TRBD2 (6 bases). The CDR3 consists of 15 residues. CDR1 and CDR2 from the germline V gene are MRHNA and SNTAGT. V was shortened by 0 bases and J by 3 bases, with 9 bases between the two germline ends. For the CDR3, the DNA is TGTGCCAGCAGTGACTCGGGGGGTGGCTACAATGAGCAGTTCTTC. It specifies CASSDSGGGYNEQFF.

The chain uses TRBV19 and TRBJ2-1; 8 nucleotides line up with TRBD1. With V trimmed by 3 bases and J by 6 bases, 4 bases remained unmatched. The CDR3 contains 14 residues. Germline V gives CDR1 LNHDA, CDR2 SQIVND (reference sequence). As DNA, the CDR3 is TGTGCCAGTAGTATGACAGGGACAGGCAATGAGCAGTTCTTC. This gives the protein CASSMTGTGNEQFF. Full variable domain (remainder filled in from reference TRBV19 and TRBJ2-1): DGGITQSPKYLFRKEGQNVTLSCEQNLNHDAMYWYRQDPGQGLRLIYYSQIVNDFQKGDIAEGYSVSREKKESFPLTVTSAQKNPTAFYLCASSMTGTGNEQFFGPGTRLTVL.

The chain carries TRBV5-5 and TRBJ1-5; TRBD1 aligns across 7 bases. Germline V gene sequence: CDR1 SGHKS, CDR2 YYEKEE (reference sequence). The CDR3 runs 16 residues. V was pared by 0 bases and J by 6 bases, with 9 bases of the junction left unmatched. The CDR3 is CASSLVAGGSFQPQHF. The CDR3 nucleotides are TGTGCCAGCAGCTTGGTGGCAGGGGGTAGTTTTCAGCCCCAGCATTTT.

The gene calls are TRBV5-4 and TRBJ2-3; 7 bases are shared with TRBD1. V lost 4 bases to trimming and J lost 1 base; unmatched junction nucleotides: 9. The CDR3 is 16 residues long. CDR1 SGHNT and CDR2 YYREEE come from the germline V gene (reference sequence). CDR3 in DNA: TGTGCCAGCAGCCAGGTTTCGACAGGGCGCACAGATACGCAGTATTTT. This translates into CASSQVSTGRTDTQYF.

V is TRBV5-1 and J is TRBJ1-1; the match to TRBD1 covers 8 bases. J lost 9 bases, V lost 7 bases, and 5 bases had no gene match. CDR1 is SGHRS and CDR2 is YFSETQ in the germline V gene. The CDR3 runs to 11 residues. The CDR3: CASQGAGKAFF. The DNA of the CDR3 is TGCGCCAGCCAGGGGGCGGGGAAAGCTTTCTTT.

This clone has just a few counts. V gene TRBV5-4 combines with J gene TRBJ2-7, with 10 bases fitting TRBD1. J lost 5 bases, V lost 0 bases, and 5 bases had no gene match. The germline CDR1 and CDR2 sequences are SGHNT and YYREEE (reference sequence). The CDR3 is 15 residues long. CDR3 nucleotide sequence: TGTGCCAGCAGCTTGGGGGGACAGGGGACCAACGAGCAGTACTTC. Its protein product is CASSLGGQGTNEQYF.

This rearrangement joins TRBV7-9 to TRBJ2-5; TRBD2 agrees at 7 bases. Looked up from germline, CDR1 is SEHNR and CDR2 is FQNEAQ (reference sequence). Trimming took 3 bases from V and 6 from J; bases not matched to a gene: 10. CDR3 length: 15 amino acids. The CDR3 is CASSFEASGRQTQYF. CDR3 DNA: TGTGCCAGCAGCTTCGAGGCTAGCGGCAGGCAGACCCAGTACTTC.

The chain couples TRBV5-5 to TRBJ2-3; 12 bases map to TRBD1. Germline V lookup: CDR1 SGHKS, CDR2 YYEKEE (reference sequence). The CDR3 is made up of 17 amino acids. The V segment lost 4 bases and the J segment 6 bases; nucleotides outside the gene matches: 12. This chain's CDR3 is CASSPLPGTGGRDTQYF. In nucleotides, the CDR3 is TGTGCCAGCAGCCCCTTGCCCGGGACAGGGGGCAGGGATACGCAGTATTTT.

The chain couples TRBV18 to TRBJ1-1, with D hard to call. CDR3 size: 13 residues. V was trimmed by 3 bases and J by 2 bases, leaving 7 bases between them. Germline V CDR1 and CDR2: KGHSH, LQKENI. The CDR3 loop reads CASSPPSNTEAFF. The CDR3 region has the DNA TGTGCCAGCTCACCCCCGAGCAACACTGAAGCTTTCTTT.

This chain links TRBV4-3 with TRBJ2-7, with 9 bases aligning to TRBD1. CDR3 size: 16 residues. The V segment lost 1 base and the J segment 1 base; nucleotides outside the gene matches: 5. CDR1 and CDR2 from the germline V gene are LGHNA and YSLEER. CDR3 loop: CASSQAGGTGSYEQYF. In DNA form, the CDR3 reads TGCGCCAGCAGCCAAGCAGGTGGGACAGGGTCCTACGAGCAGTACTTC.

The genes are TRBV11-2 and TRBJ1-1; maybe TRBD1 (5 bases). V shed 10 bases and J shed 6 bases, with 15 bases lying between them. Germline CDR1 SGHAT, CDR2 FQNNGV. This CDR3 is built from 12 residues. CDR3 residues: CAISGLYAEAFF. The CDR3 bases are TGTGCCATATCAGGGCTTTACGCTGAAGCTTTCTTT. Complete variable domain (other parts from reference TRBV11-2 and TRBJ1-1): EAGVAQSPRYKIIEKRQSVAFWCNPISGHATLYWYQQILGQGPKLLIQFQNNGVVDDSQLPKDRFSAERLKGVDSTLKIQPAKLEDSAVYLCAISGLYAEAFFGQGTRLTVV.

The rearrangement uses TRBV30 and TRBJ1-1; 8 nucleotides agree with TRBD1. Germline CDR1 and CDR2: GTSNPN and SVGIG (reference sequence). The junction had 10 bases not matched to a gene; V was cut back by 3 bases and J by 4 bases. The CDR3 is 15 amino acids. The CDR3 protein is CAWSGRGRFATEAFF. CDR3 DNA: TGTGCCTGGAGCGGCAGGGGGCGCTTCGCCACTGAAGCTTTCTTT. Variable domain in full (rest from reference TRBV30 and TRBJ1-1): SQTIHQWPATLVQPVGSPLSLECTVEGTSNPNLYWYRQAAGRGLQLLFYSVGIGQISSEVPQNLSASRPQDRQFILSSKKLLLSDSGFYLCAWSGRGRFATEAFFGQGTRLTVV.